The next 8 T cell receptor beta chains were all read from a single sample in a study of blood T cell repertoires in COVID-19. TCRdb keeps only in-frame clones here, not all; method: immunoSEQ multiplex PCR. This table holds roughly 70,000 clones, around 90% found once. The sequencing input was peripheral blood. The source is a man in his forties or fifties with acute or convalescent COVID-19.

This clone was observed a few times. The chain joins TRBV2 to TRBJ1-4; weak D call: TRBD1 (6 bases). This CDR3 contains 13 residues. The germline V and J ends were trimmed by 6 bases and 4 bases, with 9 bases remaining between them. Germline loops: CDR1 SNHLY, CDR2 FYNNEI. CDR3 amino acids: CASRQGLNEKLFF. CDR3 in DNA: TGTGCCAGCAGACAGGGCCTTAATGAAAAACTGTTTTTT. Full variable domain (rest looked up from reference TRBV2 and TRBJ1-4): EPEVTQTPSHQVTQMGQEVILRCVPISNHLYFYWYRQILGQKVEFLVSFYNNEISEKSEIFDDQFSVERPDGSNFTLKIRSTKLEDSAMYFCASRQGLNEKLFFGSGTQLSVL.

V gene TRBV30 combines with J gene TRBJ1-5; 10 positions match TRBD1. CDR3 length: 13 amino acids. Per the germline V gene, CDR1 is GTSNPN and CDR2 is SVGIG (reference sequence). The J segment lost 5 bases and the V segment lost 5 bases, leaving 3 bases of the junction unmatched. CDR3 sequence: CAWEGTGDQPQHF. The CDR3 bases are TGTGCCTGGGAGGGGACAGGGGATCAGCCCCAGCATTTT.

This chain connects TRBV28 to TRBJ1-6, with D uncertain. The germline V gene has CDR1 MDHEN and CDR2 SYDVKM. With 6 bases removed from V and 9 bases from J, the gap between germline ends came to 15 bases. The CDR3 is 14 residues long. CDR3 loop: CASSSPGLRSPLHF. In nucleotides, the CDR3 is TGTGCCAGCAGCTCCCCGGGTCTTCGTTCACCCCTCCACTTT.

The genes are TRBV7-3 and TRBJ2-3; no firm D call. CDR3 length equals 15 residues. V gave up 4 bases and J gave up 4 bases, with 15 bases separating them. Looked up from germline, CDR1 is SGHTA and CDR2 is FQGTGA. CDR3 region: CASSSNSGSSDTQYF. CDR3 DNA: TGTGCCAGCAGCTCAAACAGTGGGTCGTCAGATACGCAGTATTTT.

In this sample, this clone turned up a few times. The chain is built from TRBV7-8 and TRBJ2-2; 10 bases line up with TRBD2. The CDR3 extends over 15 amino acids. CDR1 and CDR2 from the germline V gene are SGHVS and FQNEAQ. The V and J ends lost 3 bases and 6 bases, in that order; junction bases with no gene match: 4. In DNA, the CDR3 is TGTGCCAGCAGCTTGAACCTAGCGGGAGCCGGGGAGCTGTTTTTT. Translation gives CASSLNLAGAGELFF.

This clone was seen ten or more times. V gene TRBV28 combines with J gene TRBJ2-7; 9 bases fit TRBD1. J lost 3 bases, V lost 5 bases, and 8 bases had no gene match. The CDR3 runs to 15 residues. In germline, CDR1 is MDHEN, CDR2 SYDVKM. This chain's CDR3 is CASSTRPGQGYEQYF. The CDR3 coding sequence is TGTGCCAGCAGTACCCGACCGGGACAGGGCTACGAGCAGTACTTC.

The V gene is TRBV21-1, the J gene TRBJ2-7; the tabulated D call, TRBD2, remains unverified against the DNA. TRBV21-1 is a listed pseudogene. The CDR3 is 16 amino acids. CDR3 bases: TGTGCCAGCAGCAAGCCGATAGGGCAGGGAGGTACCGAGCAGTACTTC. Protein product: CASSKPIGQGGTEQYF.

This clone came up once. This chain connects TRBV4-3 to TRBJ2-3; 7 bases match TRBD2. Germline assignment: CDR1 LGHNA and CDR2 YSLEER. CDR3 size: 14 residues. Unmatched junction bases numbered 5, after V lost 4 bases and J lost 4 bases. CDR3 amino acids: CASSLGTTSDTQYF. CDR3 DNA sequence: TGCGCCAGCAGCCTAGGGACTACCTCAGATACGCAGTATTTT.